A single T cell receptor beta chain is shown here with its context. This CDR3 spans 16 amino acids. The germline gives CDR1 MNHEY, CDR2 SVGEGT. With 0 bases removed from V and 2 bases from J, the gap between germline ends came to 13 bases. The sample originates from a study of blood T cell repertoires in COVID-19. The wider study: Collection of acute and convalescent COVID-19 samples took place in the United States, Italy and Spain. Nucleic acid was either cDNA or gDNA, and it came from T cells, B-cell-depleted T cells, or PBMCs.

Per the original methods: Counts of nucleated cells, estimated from reference gene primer amplification, were obtained. The assay was immunoSEQ multiplex PCR, and TCRdb's table has in-frame clones only and misses some. Clonal size and the V and J genes are those of that table, whereas D and trimming came from the DNA. The sample yields about 59,000 clones, around 81% seen once. The chain has TRBV6-2 or TRBV6-3 and TRBJ2-5; D unclear. The sequence was collected from a woman older than 75 with active or convalescent COVID-19. Sequencing was done on a sample of peripheral blood. The CDR3 DNA is TGTGCCAGCAGTTACTCGTACTGGGCAGATCAAGAGACCCAGTACTTC. Encoded protein: CASSYSYWADQETQYF.